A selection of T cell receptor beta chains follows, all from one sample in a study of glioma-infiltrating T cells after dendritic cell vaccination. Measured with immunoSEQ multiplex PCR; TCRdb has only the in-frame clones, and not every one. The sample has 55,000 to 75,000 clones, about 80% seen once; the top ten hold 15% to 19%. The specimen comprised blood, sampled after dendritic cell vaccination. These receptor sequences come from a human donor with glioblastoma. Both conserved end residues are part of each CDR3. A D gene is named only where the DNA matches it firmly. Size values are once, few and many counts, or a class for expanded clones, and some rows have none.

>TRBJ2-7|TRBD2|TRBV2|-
CARLAGGDYEQYF
TGTGCCCGGCTCGCGGGAGGAGACTACGAGCAGTACTTC
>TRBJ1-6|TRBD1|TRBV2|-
CASLSGQGYTPLHF
TGTGCCAGCTTAAGCGGACAGGGTTATACGCCCCTCCACTTT
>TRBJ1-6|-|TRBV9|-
CASSGPGVSPLHF
TGTGCCAGCAGCGGCCCAGGGGTTTCACCCCTCCACTTT
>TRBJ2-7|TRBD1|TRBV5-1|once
CASSPSRDRGHYEQYF
TGCGCCAGCAGCCCGTCCCGGGACAGGGGGCACTACGAGCAGTACTTC
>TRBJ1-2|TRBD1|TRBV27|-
CASSITQGAVGYTF
TGTGCCAGCAGTATAACACAGGGGGCAGTTGGCTACACCTTC
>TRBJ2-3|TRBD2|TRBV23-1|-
CASSHPPAGRTDTQYF
TGCGCCAGCAGTCACCCACCAGCGGGGAGAACAGATACGCAGTATTTT
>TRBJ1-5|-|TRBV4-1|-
CASSTGYNQPQHF
TGCGCCAGCAGCACAGGGTACAATCAGCCCCAGCATTTT
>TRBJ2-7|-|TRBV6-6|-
CASSLQGAYEQYF
TGTGCCAGCAGTTTACAGGGTGCCTACGAGCAGTACTTC
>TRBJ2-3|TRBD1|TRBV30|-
CAWADRAATDTQYF
TGTGCCTGGGCAGACAGGGCCGCTACAGATACGCAGTATTTT
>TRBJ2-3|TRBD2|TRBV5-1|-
CASSSGLATDTQYF
TGCGCCAGCAGCTCGGGACTAGCCACAGATACGCAGTATTTT
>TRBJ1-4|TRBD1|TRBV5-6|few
CASSFRGAGEKLFF
TGTGCCAGCAGCTTCAGGGGGGCTGGGGAAAAACTGTTTTTT
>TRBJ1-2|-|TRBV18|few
CASSPGADPTNYGYTF
TGTGCCAGCTCACCCGGAGCCGACCCCACTAACTATGGCTACACCTTC
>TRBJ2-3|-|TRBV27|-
CASTALATGDTQYF
TGTGCCAGCACAGCGCTAGCCACGGGAGATACGCAGTATTTT
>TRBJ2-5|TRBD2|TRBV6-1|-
CASSELAGDQETQYF
TGTGCCAGCAGTGAACTAGCGGGGGACCAAGAGACCCAGTACTTC
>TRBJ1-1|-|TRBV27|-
CASSLEGGTEAFF
TGTGCCAGCAGTTTAGAGGGAGGGACTGAAGCTTTCTTT
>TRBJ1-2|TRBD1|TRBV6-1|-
CASSEPNRGQGRYGYTF
TGTGCCAGCAGTGAACCGAACCGGGGACAGGGACGGTATGGCTACACCTTC
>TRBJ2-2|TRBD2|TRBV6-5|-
CASSYGSGGATGELFF
TGTGCCAGCAGTTACGGTAGCGGGGGGGCCACCGGGGAGCTGTTTTTT
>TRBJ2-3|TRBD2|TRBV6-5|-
CASSYATSGLFFTQYF
TGTGCCAGCAGTTACGCGACTAGCGGACTATTCTTTACGCAGTATTTT
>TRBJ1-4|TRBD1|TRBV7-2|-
CASSADRVEKLFF
TGTGCCAGCAGCGCCGACAGGGTGGAAAAACTGTTTTTT
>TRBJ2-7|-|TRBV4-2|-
CASSQGGGEQYF
TGTGCCAGCAGCCAAGGAGGAGGGGAGCAGTACTTC
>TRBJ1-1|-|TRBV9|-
CASSVLGNTEAFF
TGTGCCAGCAGCGTACTAGGGAACACTGAAGCTTTCTTT
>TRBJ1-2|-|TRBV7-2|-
CASSSRAQSGNGYTF
TGTGCCAGCAGCTCCCGGGCCCAGTCGGGAAATGGCTACACCTTC
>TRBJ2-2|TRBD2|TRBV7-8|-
CASSVVGGSTGELFF
TGTGCCAGCAGCGTGGTCGGGGGGTCCACCGGGGAGCTGTTTTTT
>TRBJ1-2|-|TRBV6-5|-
CASSGRGGNYGYTF
TGTGCCAGCAGTGGGAGGGGGGGAAACTATGGCTACACCTTC
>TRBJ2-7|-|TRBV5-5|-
CASSLNPNRAYEQYF
TGTGCCAGCAGCTTGAACCCCAACAGGGCCTACGAGCAGTACTTC
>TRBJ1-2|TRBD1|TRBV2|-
CASNPGTGEGYTF
TGTGCCAGCAATCCCGGGACAGGGGAGGGCTACACCTTC
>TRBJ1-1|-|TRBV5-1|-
CASSLLTGNTEAFF
TGCGCCAGCAGCTTACTAACAGGGAACACTGAAGCTTTCTTT
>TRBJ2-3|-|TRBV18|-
CASSTGVVDTQYF
TGTGCCAGCTCGACCGGGGTAGTGGATACGCAGTATTTT
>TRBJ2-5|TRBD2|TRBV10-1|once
CASSGPTSGYGTGETQYF
TGCGCCAGCAGTGGACCGACTAGCGGGTATGGTACGGGAGAGACCCAGTACTTC
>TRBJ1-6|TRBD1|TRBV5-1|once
CASRGVPGQGSNNSPLHF
TGCGCCAGCAGGGGGGTACCGGGACAGGGATCGAATAATTCACCCCTCCACTTT
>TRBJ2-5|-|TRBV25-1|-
CASSPRERETQYF
TGTGCCAGCAGTCCCCGGGAGAGGGAGACCCAGTACTTC
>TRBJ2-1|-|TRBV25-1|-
CASIRGGSYNEQFF
TGTGCCAGCATCAGGGGTGGCTCCTACAATGAGCAGTTCTTC
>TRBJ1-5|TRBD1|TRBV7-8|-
CASSPEGQGRGSQPQHF
TGTGCCAGCAGCCCGGAGGGACAGGGGCGCGGTTCTCAGCCCCAGCATTTT